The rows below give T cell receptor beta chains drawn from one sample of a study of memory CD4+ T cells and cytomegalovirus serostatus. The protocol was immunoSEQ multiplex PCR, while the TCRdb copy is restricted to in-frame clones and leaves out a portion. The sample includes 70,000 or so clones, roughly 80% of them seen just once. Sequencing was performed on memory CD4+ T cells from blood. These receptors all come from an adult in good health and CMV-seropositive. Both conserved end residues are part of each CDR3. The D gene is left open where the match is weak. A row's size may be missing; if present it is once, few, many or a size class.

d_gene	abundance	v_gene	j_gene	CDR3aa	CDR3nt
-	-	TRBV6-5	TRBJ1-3	CASTSPGGNTIYF	TGTGCCAGCACTTCCCCCGGGGGAAACACCATATATTTT
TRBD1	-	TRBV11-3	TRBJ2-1	CASSSGTGSYNEQFF	TGTGCCAGCAGCTCCGGGACAGGGTCCTACAATGAGCAGTTCTTC
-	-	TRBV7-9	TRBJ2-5	CASSIRQGGETQYF	TGTGCCAGCAGCATCCGACAGGGAGGAGAGACCCAGTACTTC
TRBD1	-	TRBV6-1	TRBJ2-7	CASSSRGFGYEQYF	TGTGCCAGCAGTTCCAGGGGGTTCGGCTACGAGCAGTACTTC
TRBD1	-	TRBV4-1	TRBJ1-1	CASSQDYNRGRGTEAFF	TGCGCCAGCAGCCAAGATTATAACAGGGGGCGGGGGACTGAAGCTTTCTTT
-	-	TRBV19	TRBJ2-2	CASRNARTGELFF	TGTGCCAGTAGGAATGCCCGCACCGGGGAGCTGTTTTTT
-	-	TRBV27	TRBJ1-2	CASTSLRTGGYTF	TGTGCCAGCACCTCACTACGAACGGGGGGCTACACCTTC
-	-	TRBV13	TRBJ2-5	CASSFETETQYF	TGTGCCAGCAGCTTCGAGACCGAGACCCAGTACTTC
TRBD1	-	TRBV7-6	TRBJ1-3	CASSFGQAGNTIYF	TGTGCCAGCAGCTTTGGACAGGCTGGAAACACCATATATTTT
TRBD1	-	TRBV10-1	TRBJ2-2	CASTTGANTGELFF	TGCGCCAGCACGACAGGGGCGAACACCGGGGAGCTGTTTTTT
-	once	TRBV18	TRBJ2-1	CASSPQGSSYNEQFF	TGTGCCAGCTCACCTCAGGGGAGCTCCTACAATGAGCAGTTCTTC
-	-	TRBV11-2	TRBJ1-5	CASSLAGLLNQPQHF	TGTGCCAGCAGCTTAGCTGGACTGCTCAATCAGCCCCAGCATTTT
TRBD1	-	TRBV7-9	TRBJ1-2	CASSRDRASNYGYTF	TGTGCCAGCAGCCGGGACAGGGCCTCTAACTATGGCTACACCTTC
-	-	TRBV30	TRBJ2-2	CAWSVGDWGAGELFF	TGTGCCTGGAGTGTTGGGGACTGGGGGGCCGGGGAGCTGTTTTTT
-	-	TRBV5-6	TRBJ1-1	CASSLPDLNTEAFF	TGTGCCAGCAGCTTGCCCGACTTGAACACTGAAGCTTTCTTT
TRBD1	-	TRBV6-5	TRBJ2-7	CASSYSSIGQGYEQYF	TGTGCCAGCAGTTACTCGAGTATAGGACAGGGCTACGAGCAGTACTTC
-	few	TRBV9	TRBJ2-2	CASSVVSDGGTGELFF	TGTGCCAGCAGCGTAGTGTCCGACGGGGGTACCGGGGAGCTGTTTTTT
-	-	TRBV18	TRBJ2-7	CASSLYDAPQYF	TGTGCCAGCTCACTATATGACGCGCCGCAGTACTTC
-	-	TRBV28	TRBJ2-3	CASSPIPKTFLLTDTQYF	TGTGCCAGCAGTCCCATACCCAAGACATTCCTGTTGACAGATACGCAGTATTTT
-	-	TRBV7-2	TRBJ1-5	CASSLEGDWVQPQHF	TGTGCCAGCAGCTTAGAGGGGGATTGGGTTCAGCCCCAGCATTTT
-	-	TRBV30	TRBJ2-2	CAWRLGGAGGRSGELFF	TGTGCCTGGAGGCTGGGGGGGGCAGGGGGCCGATCCGGGGAGCTGTTTTTT
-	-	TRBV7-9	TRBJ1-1	CASSLGEGNTEAFF	TGTGCCAGCAGCCTAGGGGAGGGGAACACTGAAGCTTTCTTT
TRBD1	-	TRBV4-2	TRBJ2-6	CASSQEDRARSGANVLTF	TGTGCCAGCAGCCAAGAGGACAGGGCCCGGTCTGGGGCCAACGTCCTGACTTTC
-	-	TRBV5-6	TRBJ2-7	CASSLAGFSYEQYF	TGTGCCAGCAGCTTGGCGGGCTTCTCCTACGAGCAGTACTTC
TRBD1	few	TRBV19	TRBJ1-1	CASSQGVGTEAFF	TGTGCCAGTAGTCAGGGGGTAGGGACTGAAGCTTTCTTT
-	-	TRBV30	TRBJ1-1	CAWSFKPRDRENTEAFF	TGTGCCTGGAGTTTTAAACCCCGGGATCGGGAGAACACTGAAGCTTTCTTT
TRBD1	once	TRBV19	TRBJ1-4	CASSIRDRGEKLFF	TGTGCCAGTAGTATCCGGGACAGGGGTGAAAAACTGTTTTTT
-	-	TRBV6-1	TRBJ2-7	CASSEGTSTFYEQYF	TGTGCCAGCAGTGAAGGTACATCCACCTTCTACGAGCAGTACTTC
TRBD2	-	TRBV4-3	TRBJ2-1	CASSPNPGLVSNNEQFF	TGCGCCAGCAGCCCGAATCCGGGACTAGTAAGTAACAATGAGCAGTTCTTC
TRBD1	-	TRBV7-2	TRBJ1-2	CASSIDRVGGYTF	TGTGCCAGCAGCATAGACAGGGTAGGGGGCTACACCTTC